This T cell receptor beta chain was sequenced in a study of blood T cells in healthy people across ages. Study-level results: When one million T cells were used, diversity estimates were thought to be underestimates.

Sample-barcoded 5' priming and a J-beta primer mix drove a second PCR of about 6 to 12 cycles. Each cDNA molecule, via a template-switch adaptor with 12 random nucleotides, was tagged. Each sample yielded at least 2.5 million CDR3-containing paired-end reads. TCRdb ran MiXCR on the 5' RACE reads and lists one entry per CDR3 protein. The data hold fewer than 2,000,000 distinct CDR3 sequences, with about two fifths observed a single time. There were at least 6 micrograms of total RNA extracted from every sample. The CDR3 has 14 residues. Germline assignment: CDR1 LGHDT and CDR2 YNNKEL (reference sequence). V was cut by 1 base and J by 5 bases, with 9 bases left in between. This clonotype appeared a few times. Its antigen remains unknown.

The clonotype was recovered from a human donor in good health. The sequencing input was blood. The chain is built from TRBV3-1 and TRBJ2-1; D is uncertain. CDR3 loop: CASSQVGRNNEQFF. The CDR3 region has the DNA TGTGCCAGCAGCCAAGTAGGTAGAAACAATGAGCAGTTCTTC.